A single sample gave rise to the 23 T cell receptor beta chains below, sequenced in a study of PD-1 blockade in classical Hodgkin lymphoma. Data came from immunoSEQ multiplex PCR; TCRdb stores just in-frame clones and leaves some out. The table has about 41,000 clones, more than 70% seen once. Relapse was seen in all patients after autologous stem cell transplantation, and brentuximab vedotin exposure was variable. The sequenced sample was peripheral blood mononuclear cells (PBMCs), obtained at baseline. Receptors were obtained from a human donor with classical Hodgkin lymphoma.

The V gene is TRBV7-2, the J gene TRBJ2-1; TRBD2 is a possible D gene (5 bases). Trimming took off 2 bases at V and 10 bases at J, with 12 bases between the two ends. This CDR3 is 13 amino acids long. Germline loops: CDR1 SGHTA, CDR2 FQGNSA. The CDR3 spells CASSLSFGVEQFF. The CDR3 bases are TGTGCCAGCAGCTTAAGTTTCGGGGTAGAGCAGTTCTTC.

This clone was found a few times. Compared with germline, one end of the junction differs, possibly owing to a read error. The chain carries TRBV7-7 and TRBJ1-1; perhaps TRBD1 as D (5 bases). CDR3 size: 13 residues. Per the germline V gene, CDR1 is SSHAT and CDR2 is FNYEAQ (reference sequence). The CDR3: CASSPDGGTEAFF. In DNA form, the CDR3 reads TGTGCTAGCAGCCCAGACGGGGGTACTGAAGCTTTCTTT.

The chain links TRBV29-1 to TRBJ2-5; 7 positions match TRBD2. This CDR3 contains 13 residues. Per germline, CDR1 SQVTM and CDR2 ANQGSEA. Trimming removed 6 bases from V and 5 bases from J; junction bases left unmatched: 9. CDR3 protein: CSVRTSGGETQYF. The CDR3 nucleotides are TGCAGCGTCCGGACTAGTGGAGGGGAGACCCAGTACTTC.

This clone was counted only a few times. The chain carries TRBV9 and TRBJ1-4; 8 positions agree with TRBD1. CDR1 is SGDLS, CDR2 YYNGEE, per germline. The CDR3 runs 16 residues. Trimming cost V 0 bases and J 5 bases; bases outside gene matches: 6. The CDR3 spells CASSVEARQGNEKLFF. In DNA form, the CDR3 reads TGTGCCAGCAGCGTAGAGGCAAGACAGGGGAATGAAAAACTGTTTTTT.

In its sample, this clone was seen once. This sequence joins TRBV15 and TRBJ2-1; 8 nucleotides agree with TRBD2. The CDR3 totals 14 residues. Trimming removed 8 bases from V and 8 bases from J; junction bases left unmatched: 11. The germline CDR1 and CDR2 sequences are LNHNV and YYDKDF (reference sequence). CDR3 nucleotide sequence: TGTGCCACCGCGTGGGCGGGAGGAAGTCATGAGCAGTTCTTC. Protein product: CATAWAGGSHEQFF.

This clone showed up just once. The chain uses TRBV11-2 and TRBJ1-2, with 8 bases identical to TRBD1. The V and J ends lost 2 bases and 8 bases, in that order; junction bases with no gene match: 7. There are 14 residues in the CDR3. Germline V gives CDR1 SGHAT, CDR2 FQNNGV. Written as DNA, the CDR3 is TGTGCCAGCAGCTTAATGGACAGGGTAGAAGGCTACACCTTC. It codes for CASSLMDRVEGYTF.

This clone is medium-sized by share. Relative to the germline gene, one junction end is altered; a read error may explain this. The V call is TRBV30, the J call TRBJ1-1; a weak D match, TRBD1 (5 bases). Germline values: CDR1 GTSNPN, CDR2 SVGIG (reference sequence). The CDR3 extends over 14 amino acids. In DNA form, the CDR3 reads TGCTTGGGGCAGCGGCAACCGATGAACACTGAAGCTTTCTTT. Translating it yields CLGQRQPMNTEAFF.

The genes are TRBV30 and TRBJ2-1; no reliable D call. Looked up from germline, CDR1 is GTSNPN and CDR2 is SVGIG (reference sequence). This CDR3 is 12 amino acids long. Trimming stripped 0 bases from V and 7 bases from J, with 7 bases between. The CDR3 sequence is CAWSVRENEQFF. The CDR3 coding sequence is TGTGCCTGGAGTGTAAGGGAAAATGAGCAGTTCTTC.

CDR3 sequence: CASKDTEAFF. Here the CDR3 DNA reads TGTGCCAGTAAGGACACTGAAGCTTTCTTT. The J gene is TRBJ1-1, the V gene TRBV28; unclear D gene. From germline, CDR1 is MDHEN and CDR2 SYDVKM. With 9 bases removed from V and 3 bases from J, the gap between germline ends came to 5 bases. The CDR3 is made up of 10 amino acids.

This chain uses TRBV12-5 with TRBJ2-1; D possibly uses TRBD1 or TRBD2 (5 bases each). Trimming removed 6 bases from V and 5 bases from J, with 14 bases in between. The length of the CDR3 is 14 residues. Germline V gene lookup returns CDR1 LGHNT and CDR2 FRNRAP. Here the CDR3 reads CASGPRGLDNEQFF. CDR3 in DNA: TGTGCTAGTGGCCCCCGGGGCCTGGACAATGAGCAGTTCTTC.

This chain connects TRBV4-3 to TRBJ2-7; D is ambiguous. The germline CDR1 and CDR2 sequences are LGHNA and YSLEER. CDR3 size: 16 residues. V was cut by 0 bases and J by 0 bases, with 12 bases left in between. CDR3 in amino acids: CASSQDSGSSSYEQYF. As DNA, the CDR3 is TGCGCCAGCAGCCAAGATTCCGGATCGAGCTCCTACGAGCAGTACTTC.

The chain is built from TRBV5-6 and TRBJ2-5, with 7 bases that match TRBD2. The length of the CDR3 is 14 residues. V trimming: 4 bases; J trimming: 5 bases; junction bases outside the gene matches: 8. Germline CDR1 is SGHDT and CDR2 is YYEEEE. The CDR3 nucleotides are TGTGCCAGCAGCCTGAGCGGGATGGCGGAGACCCAGTACTTC. Translating gives CASSLSGMAETQYF.

This clone is a singleton in its sample. The rearrangement joins TRBV5-1 to TRBJ2-5; possible D gene TRBD2, 5 bases. This CDR3 spans 15 amino acids. The V end lost 5 bases, the J end lost 5 bases, and 19 bases lay between the germline ends. Germline V CDR1 and CDR2: SGHRS, YFSETQ. The CDR3 sequence: CASSWRIGVGETQYF. The CDR3 bases are TGCGCCAGCAGTTGGCGGATCGGGGTGGGGGAGACCCAGTACTTC. The complete variable domain, with remaining parts taken from reference TRBV5-1 and TRBJ2-5, reads KAGVTQTPRYLIKTRGQQVTLSCSPISGHRSVSWYQQTPGQGLQFLFEYFSETQRNKGNFPGRFSGRQFSNSRSEMNVSTLELGDSALYLCASSWRIGVGETQYFGPGTRLLVL.

This chain connects TRBV18 to TRBJ1-1, with D unclear. Germline CDR1 and CDR2: KGHSH and LQKENI. The germline V and J ends were trimmed by 4 bases and 1 base, with 13 bases remaining between them. This CDR3 has 15 residues. This CDR3 is CASSLSVLGNTEAFF. The CDR3 DNA is TGTGCCAGCTCACTGTCAGTTCTAGGGAACACTGAAGCTTTCTTT. The variable domain in full, with the rest retrieved from reference TRBV18 and TRBJ1-1, is NAGVMQNPRHLVRRRGQEARLRCSPMKGHSHVYWYRQLPEEGLKFMVYLQKENIIDESGMPKERFSAEFPKEGPSILRIQQVVRGDSAAYFCASSLSVLGNTEAFFGQGTRLTVV.

The chain employs TRBV7-2 and TRBJ2-7; TRBD2 aligns across 8 bases. CDR3 size: 16 residues. Per germline, CDR1 SGHTA and CDR2 FQGNSA. The V segment lost 1 base and the J segment 5 bases; nucleotides outside the gene matches: 10. The CDR3 spells CASSLGGTSGINEQYF. The CDR3 DNA is TGTGCCAGCAGCTTAGGGGGGACTAGTGGGATCAACGAGCAGTACTTC.

There are a few counts of this clone. This sequence joins TRBV6-6 and TRBJ1-1, with D maybe TRBD1 (5 bases). The germline V gene has CDR1 MNHNY and CDR2 SVGAGI (reference sequence). This CDR3 is built from 13 residues. The V end was cut by 0 bases, the J end by 5 bases, with 7 bases between. The CDR3 region has the DNA TGTGCCAGCAGTTACTCGACAGAGACTGAAGCTTTCTTT. Protein sequence: CASSYSTETEAFF.

V gene TRBV6-5 combines with J gene TRBJ1-5; D gene ambiguous. Trimming took off 4 bases at V and 8 bases at J, with 9 bases between the two ends. Germline V gene sequence: CDR1 MNHEY, CDR2 SVGAGI. CDR3 size: 12 residues. CDR3 region: CASSSTAEPQHF. The CDR3 DNA follows: TGTGCCAGCAGTTCCACAGCCGAGCCCCAGCATTTT.

The V and J genes are TRBV15 and TRBJ2-5; 7 nucleotides agree with TRBD2. With V trimmed by 6 bases and J by 2 bases, 6 bases remained unmatched. Looked up from germline, CDR1 is LNHNV and CDR2 is YYDKDF (reference sequence). This CDR3 region has 14 residues. The CDR3 region is CATRLRGGQETQYF. DNA of the CDR3: TGTGCCACCAGATTGCGGGGAGGGCAAGAGACCCAGTACTTC.

The J gene is TRBJ2-7, the V gene TRBV10-3; TRBD1 might be the D (6 bases). Trimming stripped 8 bases from V and 4 bases from J, with 12 bases between. The CDR3 has 12 amino acids. CDR1 and CDR2 (germline): ENHRY, SYGVKD. CDR3 residues: CAIGDIVYEQYF. In DNA, the CDR3 is TGTGCCATCGGGGACATCGTTTACGAGCAGTACTTC.

The V call is TRBV19, the J call TRBJ2-5, with D tentatively TRBD1 or TRBD2 (5 bases each). V lost 6 bases and J 10 bases, leaving 24 bases between the germline ends. This CDR3 comprises 15 residues. Germline V gives CDR1 LNHDA, CDR2 SQIVND (reference sequence). CDR3 in DNA: TGTGCCAGTAGCAGCTTAGCTACAGGAGCGGTTAACCAGTACTTC. Residues: CASSSLATGAVNQYF.

This chain joins TRBV6-1 and TRBJ2-5, with TRBD2 identical over 14 bases. The ends lost 6 bases at V and 1 base at J; junction bases unmatched: 1. The CDR3 length is 15 residues. The germline CDR1 and CDR2 sequences are MNHNS and SASEGT. The CDR3 reads CASSGTSGSQETQYF. The CDR3 DNA sequence: TGTGCCAGCAGCGGGACTAGCGGGAGCCAAGAGACCCAGTACTTC.

This sequence joins TRBV12-2 and TRBJ2-3; TRBD2, as called in the table, went unchecked against the DNA. TRBV12-2 is tagged as a pseudogene. The CDR3 has 17 amino acids. The CDR3: CASRLAGSPPGRDTQYF. The CDR3 DNA is TGTGCAAGTCGCTTAGCAGGGAGCCCACCGGGGAGAGATACGCAGTATTTT.

This clone was detected only a few times. The chain employs TRBV6-6 and TRBJ2-7, with 9 bases matching TRBD2. Germline loops: CDR1 MNHNY, CDR2 SVGAGI (reference sequence). J lost 2 bases, V lost 7 bases, and 9 bases had no gene match. The CDR3 extends over 15 amino acids. The CDR3 coding sequence is TGTGCCAGCACCAACCGGGTAGCGGGGGCCTACGAGCAGTACTTC. Translation gives CASTNRVAGAYEQYF.